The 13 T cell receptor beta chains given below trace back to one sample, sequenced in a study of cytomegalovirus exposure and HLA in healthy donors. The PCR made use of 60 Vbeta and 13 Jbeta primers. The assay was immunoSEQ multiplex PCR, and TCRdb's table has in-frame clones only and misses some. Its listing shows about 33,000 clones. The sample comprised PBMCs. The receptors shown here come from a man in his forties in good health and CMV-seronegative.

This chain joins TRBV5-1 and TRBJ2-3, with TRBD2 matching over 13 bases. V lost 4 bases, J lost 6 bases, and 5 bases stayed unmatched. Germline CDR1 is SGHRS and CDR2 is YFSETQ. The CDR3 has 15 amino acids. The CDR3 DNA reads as TGCGCCAGCAGCCCGGGACTAGCGGGAATGGATACGCAGTATTTT. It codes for CASSPGLAGMDTQYF. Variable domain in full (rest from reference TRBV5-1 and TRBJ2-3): KAGVTQTPRYLIKTRGQQVTLSCSPISGHRSVSWYQQTPGQGLQFLFEYFSETQRNKGNFPGRFSGRQFSNSRSEMNVSTLELGDSALYLCASSPGLAGMDTQYFGPGTRLTVL.

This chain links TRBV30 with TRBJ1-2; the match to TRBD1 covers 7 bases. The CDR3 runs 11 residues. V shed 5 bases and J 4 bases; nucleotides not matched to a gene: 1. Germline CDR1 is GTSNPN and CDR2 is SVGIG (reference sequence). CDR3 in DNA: TGTGCCTGGGGGACAGTCTATGGCTACACCTTC. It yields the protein CAWGTVYGYTF.

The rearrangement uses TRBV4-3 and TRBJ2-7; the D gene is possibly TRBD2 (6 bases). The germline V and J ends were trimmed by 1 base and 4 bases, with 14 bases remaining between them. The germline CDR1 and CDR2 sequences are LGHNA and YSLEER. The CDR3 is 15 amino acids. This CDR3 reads CASSQGSGGGYEQYF. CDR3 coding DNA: TGCGCCAGCAGCCAAGGGTCCGGGGGAGGTTACGAGCAGTACTTC.

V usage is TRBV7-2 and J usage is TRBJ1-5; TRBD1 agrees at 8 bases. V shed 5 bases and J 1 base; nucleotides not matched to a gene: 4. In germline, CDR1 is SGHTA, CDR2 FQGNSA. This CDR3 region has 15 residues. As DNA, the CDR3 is TGTGCCAGCAGCCAAAGGACAGGGAGCAATCAGCCCCAGCATTTT. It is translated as CASSQRTGSNQPQHF.

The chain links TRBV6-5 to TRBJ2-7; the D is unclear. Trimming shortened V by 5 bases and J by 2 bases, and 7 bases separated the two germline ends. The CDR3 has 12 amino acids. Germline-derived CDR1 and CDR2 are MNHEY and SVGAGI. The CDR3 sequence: CASSPNAYEQYF. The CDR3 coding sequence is TGTGCCAGCAGTCCAAATGCCTACGAGCAGTACTTC.

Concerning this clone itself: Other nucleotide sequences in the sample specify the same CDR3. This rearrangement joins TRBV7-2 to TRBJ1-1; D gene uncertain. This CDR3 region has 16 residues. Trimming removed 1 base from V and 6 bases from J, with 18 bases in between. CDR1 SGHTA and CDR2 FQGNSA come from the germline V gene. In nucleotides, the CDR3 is TGTGCCAGCAGCTTAGAGGCGGGCAGGAAAGGAGCTGAAGCTTTCTTT. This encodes CASSLEAGRKGAEAFF. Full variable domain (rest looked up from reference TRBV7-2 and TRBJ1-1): GAGVSQSPSNKVTEKGKDVELRCDPISGHTALYWYRQSLGQGLEFLIYFQGNSAPDKSGLPSDRFSAERTGGSVSTLTIQRTQQEDSAVYLCASSLEAGRKGAEAFFGQGTRLTVV.

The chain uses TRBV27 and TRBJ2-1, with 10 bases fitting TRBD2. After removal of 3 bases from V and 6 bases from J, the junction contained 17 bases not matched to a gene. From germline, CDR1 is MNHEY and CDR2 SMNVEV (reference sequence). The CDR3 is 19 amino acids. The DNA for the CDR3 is TGTGCCAGCAGTTTCTCCCCCATTACCGGGACTAGCGACCCCAATGAGCAGTTCTTC. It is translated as CASSFSPITGTSDPNEQFF.

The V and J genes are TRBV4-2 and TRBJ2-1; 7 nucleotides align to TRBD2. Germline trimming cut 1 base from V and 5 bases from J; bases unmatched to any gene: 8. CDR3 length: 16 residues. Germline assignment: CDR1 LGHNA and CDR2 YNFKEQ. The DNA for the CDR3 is TGTGCCAGCAGCCAAGTGACACTAGCGCGCAACAATGAGCAGTTCTTC. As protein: CASSQVTLARNNEQFF.

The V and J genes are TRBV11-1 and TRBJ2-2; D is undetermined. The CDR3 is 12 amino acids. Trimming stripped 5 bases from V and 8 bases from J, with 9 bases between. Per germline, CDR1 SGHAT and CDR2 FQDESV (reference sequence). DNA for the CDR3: TGTGCCAGCAGCGCCTACGGGGGGGAGCTGTTTTTT. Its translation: CASSAYGGELFF.

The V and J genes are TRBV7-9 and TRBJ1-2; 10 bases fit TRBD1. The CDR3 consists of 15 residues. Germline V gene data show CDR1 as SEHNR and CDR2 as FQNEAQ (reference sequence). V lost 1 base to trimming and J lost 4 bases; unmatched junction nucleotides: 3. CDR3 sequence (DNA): TGTGCCAGCAGCTTAGTCGGGACAGGGGCCTATGGCTACACCTTC. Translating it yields CASSLVGTGAYGYTF.

The CDR3 sequence: CASRRQGASEQYF. The DNA for the CDR3 is TGTGCCAGCAGGCGACAGGGGGCGAGCGAGCAGTACTTC. The chain carries TRBV2 and TRBJ2-7, with 10 bases that match TRBD1. J was trimmed by 6 bases and V by 6 bases; bases with no gene match: 5. The CDR3 is 13 amino acids. Germline values: CDR1 SNHLY, CDR2 FYNNEI.

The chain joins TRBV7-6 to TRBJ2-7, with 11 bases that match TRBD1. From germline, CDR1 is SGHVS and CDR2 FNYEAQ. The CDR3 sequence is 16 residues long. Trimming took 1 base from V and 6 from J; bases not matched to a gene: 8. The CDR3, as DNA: TGTGCCAGCAGCTTAGGTCAAGGACAGGGGGCTTTCGAGCAGTACTTC. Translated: CASSLGQGQGAFEQYF.

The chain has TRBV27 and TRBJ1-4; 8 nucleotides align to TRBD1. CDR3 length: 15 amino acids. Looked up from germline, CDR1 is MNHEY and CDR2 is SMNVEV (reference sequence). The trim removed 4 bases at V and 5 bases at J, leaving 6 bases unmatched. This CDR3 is CASSSQQGVNEKLFF. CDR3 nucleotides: TGTGCCAGCAGTTCCCAACAGGGGGTGAATGAAAAACTGTTTTTT.